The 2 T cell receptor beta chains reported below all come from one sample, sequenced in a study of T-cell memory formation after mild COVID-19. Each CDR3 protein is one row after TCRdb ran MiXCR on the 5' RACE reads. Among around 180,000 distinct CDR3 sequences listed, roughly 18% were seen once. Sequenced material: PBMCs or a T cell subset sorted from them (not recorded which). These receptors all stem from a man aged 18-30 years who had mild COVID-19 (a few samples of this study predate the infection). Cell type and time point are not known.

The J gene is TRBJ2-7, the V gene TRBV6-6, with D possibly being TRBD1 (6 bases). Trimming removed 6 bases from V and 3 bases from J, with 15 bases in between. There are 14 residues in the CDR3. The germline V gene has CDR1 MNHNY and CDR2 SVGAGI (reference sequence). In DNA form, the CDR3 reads TGTGCCAGCAGCCGTAACAGGGACCTCTACGAGCAGTACTTC. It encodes CASSRNRDLYEQYF.

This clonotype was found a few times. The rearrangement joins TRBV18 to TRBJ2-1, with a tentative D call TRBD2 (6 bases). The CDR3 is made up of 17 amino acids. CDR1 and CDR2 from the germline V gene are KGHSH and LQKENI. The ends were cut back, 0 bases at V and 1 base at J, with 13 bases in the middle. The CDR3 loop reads CASSPPTVGSSYNEQFF. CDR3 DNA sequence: TGTGCCAGCTCACCACCAACAGTCGGGAGTTCCTACAATGAGCAGTTCTTC. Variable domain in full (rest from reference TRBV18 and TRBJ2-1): NAGVMQNPRHLVRRRGQEARLRCSPMKGHSHVYWYRQLPEEGLKFMVYLQKENIIDESGMPKERFSAEFPKEGPSILRIQQVVRGDSAAYFCASSPPTVGSSYNEQFFGPGTRLTVL.